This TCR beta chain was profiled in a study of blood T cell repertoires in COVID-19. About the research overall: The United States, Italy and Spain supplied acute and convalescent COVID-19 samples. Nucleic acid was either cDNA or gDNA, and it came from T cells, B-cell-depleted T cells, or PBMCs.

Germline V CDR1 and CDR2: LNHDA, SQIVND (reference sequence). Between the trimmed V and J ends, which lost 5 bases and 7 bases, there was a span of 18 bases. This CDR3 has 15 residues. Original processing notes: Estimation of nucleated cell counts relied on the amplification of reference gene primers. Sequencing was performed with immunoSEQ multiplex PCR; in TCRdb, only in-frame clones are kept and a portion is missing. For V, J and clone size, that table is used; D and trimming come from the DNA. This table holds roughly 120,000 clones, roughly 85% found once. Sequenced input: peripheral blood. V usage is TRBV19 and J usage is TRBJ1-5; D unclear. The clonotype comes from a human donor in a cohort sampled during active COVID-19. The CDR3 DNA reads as TGTGCCAGTAGTTCTTCCTACGAAATGTCCCAGCCCCAGCATTTT. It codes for CASSSSYEMSQPQHF. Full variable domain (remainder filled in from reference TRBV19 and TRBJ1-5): DGGITQSPKYLFRKEGQNVTLSCEQNLNHDAMYWYRQDPGQGLRLIYYSQIVNDFQKGDIAEGYSVSREKKESFPLTVTSAQKNPTAFYLCASSSSYEMSQPQHFGDGTRLSIL.